These 16 T cell receptor beta chains came from one sample sequenced in a study of cytomegalovirus exposure and HLA in healthy donors. A multiplex PCR was run with 60 Vbeta primers and 13 Jbeta primers. This table comes from immunoSEQ multiplex PCR, and its TCRdb copy is limited to in-frame clones, with some not included. The table lists 200,000 or so clones, roughly 77% of them singletons. The source material was PBMCs. The receptors come from a male donor in good health and CMV-seropositive.

This clone was seen more than once but under ten times. The chain combines TRBV11-2 with TRBJ1-1, with D possibly matching TRBD1 (5 bases). The CDR3 has 13 residues. CDR1 is SGHAT and CDR2 is FQNNGV in the germline V gene. Trimming removed 2 bases at V and 4 bases at J, with 8 bases between. The CDR3 DNA reads as TGTGCCAGCAGCTTACATGGGGCCACTGAAGCTTTCTTT. Protein: CASSLHGATEAFF. The full variable domain, rest sourced from reference TRBV11-2 and TRBJ1-1, is EAGVAQSPRYKIIEKRQSVAFWCNPISGHATLYWYQQILGQGPKLLIQFQNNGVVDDSQLPKDRFSAERLKGVDSTLKIQPAKLEDSAVYLCASSLHGATEAFFGQGTRLTVV.

The chain is built from TRBV6-5 and TRBJ2-7; a weak D match, TRBD2 (5 bases). Germline V gene lookup returns CDR1 MNHEY and CDR2 SVGAGI. The CDR3 runs 15 residues. The germline V and J ends were trimmed by 2 bases and 5 bases, with 16 bases remaining between them. For the CDR3, the DNA is TGTGCCAGCAGTTACGTTGCGAAGGGAGATGACGAGCAGTACTTC. This encodes CASSYVAKGDDEQYF.

The CDR3 is CASSPPERGYYEQYF. The CDR3 DNA reads as TGTGCCAGCAGCCCCCCAGAGCGGGGTTACTACGAGCAGTACTTC. The chain has TRBV4-2 and TRBJ2-7; 7 bases agree with TRBD2. The CDR3 is 15 amino acids. Trimming cost V 4 bases and J 3 bases; bases outside gene matches: 9. CDR1 is LGHNA and CDR2 is YNFKEQ in the germline V gene.

The chain is built from TRBV13 and TRBJ2-1, with D possibly TRBD1 on 5 matching bases. Germline assignment: CDR1 PRHDT and CDR2 FYEKMQ (reference sequence). The CDR3 runs to 14 residues. The germline V and J ends were trimmed by 2 bases and 2 bases, with 7 bases remaining between them. The CDR3 region has the DNA TGTGCCAGCAGCTTAACCAGGGCCTACAATGAGCAGTTCTTC. Residues: CASSLTRAYNEQFF.

This clone was picked up a small number of times. The CDR3 region has the DNA TGTGCCAGCAGCTGGGACAGCTACGAGCAGTACTTC. Protein sequence: CASSWDSYEQYF. This rearrangement joins TRBV5-4 to TRBJ2-7; 7 bases fit TRBD1. CDR1 is SGHNT, CDR2 YYREEE, per germline (reference sequence). The CDR3 is made up of 12 amino acids. V lost 3 bases to trimming and J lost 3 bases; unmatched junction nucleotides: 0. Complete variable domain (other parts from reference TRBV5-4 and TRBJ2-7): ETGVTQSPTHLIKTRGQQVTLRCSSQSGHNTVSWYQQALGQGPQFIFQYYREEENGRGNFPPRFSGLQFPNYSSELNVNALELDDSALYLCASSWDSYEQYFGPGTRLTVT.

V gene TRBV10-3 combines with J gene TRBJ1-1; D call uncertain. Trimming stripped 11 bases from V and 2 bases from J, with 18 bases between. There are 14 residues in the CDR3. Germline assignment: CDR1 ENHRY and CDR2 SYGVKD. The CDR3 sequence is CAPVTRAPNTEAFF. DNA of the CDR3: TGTGCCCCCGTGACGCGGGCCCCTAACACTGAAGCTTTCTTT.

This clone has more than one count but fewer than ten. J is TRBJ2-7 and V is TRBV19, with D unresolved. Germline V CDR1 and CDR2: LNHDA, SQIVND (reference sequence). Trimming removed 5 bases from V and 3 bases from J, with 11 bases in between. The CDR3 runs to 13 residues. CDR3 in DNA: TGTGCCAGTAGTCCTTTTCGAGGCTACGAGCAGTACTTC. Its translation: CASSPFRGYEQYF.

The chain is built from TRBV7-9 and TRBJ2-6, with 10 bases aligning to TRBD1. The CDR3 contains 18 residues. Germline CDR1 SEHNR, CDR2 FQNEAQ (reference sequence). V shed 5 bases, J shed 2 bases, and the junction held 9 bases outside the gene matches. The CDR3 protein is CASSPYDRGLTGANVLTF. In nucleotides, the CDR3 is TGTGCCAGCAGCCCCTACGACAGGGGGCTGACTGGGGCCAACGTCCTGACTTTC.

The chain joins TRBV7-2 to TRBJ1-1, with D perhaps TRBD1 (6 bases). Germline V gene lookup returns CDR1 SGHTA and CDR2 FQGNSA. This CDR3 spans 15 amino acids. Trimming cost V 1 base and J 6 bases, with 15 bases left between them. The CDR3 reads CASSLEVGARSEAFF. DNA of the CDR3: TGTGCCAGCAGCTTAGAGGTGGGGGCGAGGTCTGAAGCTTTCTTT.

V is TRBV4-3 and J is TRBJ2-1; maybe TRBD1 (6 bases). Trimming left V 2 bases short and J 10 bases short, with 15 bases between. CDR3 length equals 14 residues. CDR1 LGHNA and CDR2 YSLEER come from the germline V gene. The CDR3 DNA sequence: TGCGCCAGCAGCCAATCATGGACAGATAGGGAGCAGTTCTTC. Protein product: CASSQSWTDREQFF.

V and J are TRBV28 and TRBJ2-1; D not resolved. Trimming removed 8 bases at V and 3 bases at J, with 14 bases between. CDR1 is MDHEN, CDR2 SYDVKM, per germline. The CDR3 contains 14 residues. The CDR3 DNA sequence: TGTGCCAGCGCCCGGAGTCCAGTCTACAATGAGCAGTTCTTC. Residues: CASARSPVYNEQFF.

The chain employs TRBV9 and TRBJ1-4, with D possibly being TRBD1 (5 bases). With 3 bases removed from V and 8 bases from J, the gap between germline ends came to 14 bases. Germline V lookup: CDR1 SGDLS, CDR2 YYNGEE. CDR3 size: 14 residues. CDR3 residues: CASSARREGEKLFF. For the CDR3, the DNA is TGTGCCAGCAGCGCACGGAGGGAGGGGGAAAAACTGTTTTTT.

The V and J genes are TRBV7-9 and TRBJ1-2, with D hard to call. The CDR3 is made up of 14 amino acids. Trimming removed 5 bases from V and 6 bases from J, with 16 bases in between. In germline, CDR1 is SEHNR, CDR2 FQNEAQ (reference sequence). The CDR3 loop reads CASSPRPGSHGYTF. The CDR3 nucleotides read TGTGCCAGCAGCCCTAGGCCGGGATCCCATGGCTACACCTTC.

This clone showed up just once. The chain couples TRBV19 to TRBJ1-1; the match to TRBD1 covers 10 bases. CDR1 is LNHDA and CDR2 is SQIVND in the germline V gene (reference sequence). CDR3 length equals 16 residues. The V segment lost 6 bases and the J segment 1 base; nucleotides outside the gene matches: 8. CDR3 sequence reads: CASRPGQGTRNTEAFF. CDR3 coding DNA: TGTGCCAGTAGACCGGGACAGGGGACGAGGAACACTGAAGCTTTCTTT.

The genes are TRBV4-3 and TRBJ1-1; the D gene is possibly TRBD1 (5 bases). With 5 bases removed from V and 4 bases from J, the gap between germline ends came to 14 bases. This CDR3 has 14 amino acids. Germline V lookup: CDR1 LGHNA, CDR2 YSLEER. The CDR3 region is CASSIIGGSTEAFF. CDR3 sequence (DNA): TGCGCCAGCAGCATTATTGGGGGGAGCACTGAAGCTTTCTTT.

The chain recombines TRBV11-2 with TRBJ1-1; the D gene is possibly TRBD1 (6 bases). The CDR3 has 13 residues. V lost 6 bases and J lost 3, with 11 bases in between. Germline V gives CDR1 SGHAT, CDR2 FQNNGV. CDR3 sequence reads: CASRSGADTEAFF. Here the CDR3 DNA reads TGTGCCAGCAGATCAGGGGCGGACACTGAAGCTTTCTTT.